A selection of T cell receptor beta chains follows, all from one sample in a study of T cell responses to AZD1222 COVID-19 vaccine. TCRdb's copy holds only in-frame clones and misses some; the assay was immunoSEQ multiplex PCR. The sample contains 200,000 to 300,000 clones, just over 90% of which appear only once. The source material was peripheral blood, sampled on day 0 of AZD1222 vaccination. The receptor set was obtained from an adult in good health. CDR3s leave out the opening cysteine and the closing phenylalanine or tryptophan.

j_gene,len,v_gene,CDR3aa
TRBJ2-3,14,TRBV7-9,ASSLERSTAPDTQY
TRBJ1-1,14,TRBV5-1,ASSLMGTGSGTEAF
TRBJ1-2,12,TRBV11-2,ASTRGVLSYGYT
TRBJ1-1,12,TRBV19,ASSISRTYTEAF
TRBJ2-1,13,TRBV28,ASSLRDPVKNEQF
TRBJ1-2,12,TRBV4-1,ASSQDRAGYGYT
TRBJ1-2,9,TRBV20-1,SAQGVGGYT
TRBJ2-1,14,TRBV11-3,ASSLGRGRASDEQF
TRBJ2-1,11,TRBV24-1,ATSEQPGQGAF
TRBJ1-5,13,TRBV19,ASSTDRAPNQPQH
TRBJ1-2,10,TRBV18,ASSQGPVGYT
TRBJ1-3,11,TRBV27,ASRQRDGNTIY
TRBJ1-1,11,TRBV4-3,ASSQVRTGNAF
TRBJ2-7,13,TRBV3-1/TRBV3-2,ASSQDPVATYEQY
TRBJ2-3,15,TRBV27,ASSPGLAVASTDTQY
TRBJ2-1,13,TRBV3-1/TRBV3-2,ASSPGTSGYNEQF
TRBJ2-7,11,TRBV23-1,APLHGTFSEQY
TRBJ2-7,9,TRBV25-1,ASMVGDEQY
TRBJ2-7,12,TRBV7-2,ASSLGLAGYEQY
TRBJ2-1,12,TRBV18,ASSPAGGVEEQF
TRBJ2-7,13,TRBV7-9,ASSLGGTSTYEQY
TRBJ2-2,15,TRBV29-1,SGTRPRSGSSTGELF
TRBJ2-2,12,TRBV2,ASSAGRGTGELF
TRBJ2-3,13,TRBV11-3,ASSGGGGQGDTQY
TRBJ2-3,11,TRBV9,ASSVATSDTQY
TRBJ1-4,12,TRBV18,ASSPFAHGEKLF
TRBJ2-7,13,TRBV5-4,ASSFSGGPIYEQY
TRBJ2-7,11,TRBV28,ASSLGRHYEQY
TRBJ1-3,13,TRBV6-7,ARWDSRALGNTIY
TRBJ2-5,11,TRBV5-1,ASSSPGGETQY
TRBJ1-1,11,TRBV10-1,ASSEWGSGVAF
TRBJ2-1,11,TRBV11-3,ASSLGRVGEQF
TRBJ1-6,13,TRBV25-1,ASSLTGQARSPLH
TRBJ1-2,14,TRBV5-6,ASSSKTGGSLYGYT
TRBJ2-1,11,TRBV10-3,AINPGANNEQF
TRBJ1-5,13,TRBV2,ASSSLGAGNQPQH
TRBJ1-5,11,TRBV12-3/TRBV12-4,ASSLTGNQPQH
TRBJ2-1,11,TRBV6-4,ASSQGTHNEQF
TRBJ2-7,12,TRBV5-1,ASSRGIEDYEQY
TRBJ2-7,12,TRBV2,ASSGRVSSYEQY
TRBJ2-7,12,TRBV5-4,ASSLIGELYEQY
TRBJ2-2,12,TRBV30,AWRGGAGTGELF
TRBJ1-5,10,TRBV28,ASRQGAAAQH
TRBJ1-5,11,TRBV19,ASSRDRNQPQH